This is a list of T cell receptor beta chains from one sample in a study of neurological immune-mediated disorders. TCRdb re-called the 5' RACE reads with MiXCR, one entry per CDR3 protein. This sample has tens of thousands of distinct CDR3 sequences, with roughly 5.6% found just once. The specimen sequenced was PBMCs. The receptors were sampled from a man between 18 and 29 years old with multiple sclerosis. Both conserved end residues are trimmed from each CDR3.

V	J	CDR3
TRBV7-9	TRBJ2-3	ASGSTDTQY
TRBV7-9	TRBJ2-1	ASRSCVSLEQF
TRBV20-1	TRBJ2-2	SARDRRGAGELF
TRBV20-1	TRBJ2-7	SARDRAGTGAYEQY
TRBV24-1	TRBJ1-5	ATSDKGGRSNQPQH
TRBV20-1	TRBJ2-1	SARDDIGSEQF
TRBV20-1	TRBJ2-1	SARGQGELNEQF
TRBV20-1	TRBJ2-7	SARDGGTSYEQY
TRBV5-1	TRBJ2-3	ASSLDRGATDTQY
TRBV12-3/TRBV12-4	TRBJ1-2	ASSTGTYYT
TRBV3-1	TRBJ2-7	ASSHNGQGKRYEQY
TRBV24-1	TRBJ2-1	ATSREVGNEQF
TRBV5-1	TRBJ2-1	ASSRGEGEQF
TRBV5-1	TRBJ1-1	ASRGTGDAF
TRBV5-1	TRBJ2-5	ASSLSSGSRETQY
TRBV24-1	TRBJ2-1	ATGGRREGNEQF
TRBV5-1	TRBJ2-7	ASSPHRRGDYEQY
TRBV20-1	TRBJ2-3	SGGLAGGRGTDTQY
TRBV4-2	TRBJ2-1	ASSQDGGSSYNEQF
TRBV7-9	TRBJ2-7	ASSQGGTSVQY
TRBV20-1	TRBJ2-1	SAIAGGPLNEQF
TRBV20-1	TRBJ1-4	SAREGKGVEKLF
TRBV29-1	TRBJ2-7	SVEFRDRAYEQY
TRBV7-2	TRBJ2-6	ASSALLAGAYSGANVLT
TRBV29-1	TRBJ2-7	SVVEQGAVSEQY
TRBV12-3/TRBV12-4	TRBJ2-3	ASSLQAGRTDTQY
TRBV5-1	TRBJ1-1	ASRWGRTEAF
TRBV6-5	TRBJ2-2	ASSYLVWGGELF
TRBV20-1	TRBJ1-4	SAAGATSEKLF
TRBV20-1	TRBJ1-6	SLRQTHNSPLH
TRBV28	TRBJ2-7	ASSLTGSRQD
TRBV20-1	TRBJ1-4	SATDRVGEKLF
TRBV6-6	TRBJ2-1	ASSSRGRADEQF
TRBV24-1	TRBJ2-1	ATSDNPGLEQF
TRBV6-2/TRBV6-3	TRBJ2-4	ASSTLTGGFVKNIQY
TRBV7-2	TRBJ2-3	ASSFSPDTQY
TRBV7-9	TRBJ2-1	ASSLEGTYNEQF
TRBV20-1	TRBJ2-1	SATTLAGGPVEQF
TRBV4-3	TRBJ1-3	ASSQEFSPRSGNTIY
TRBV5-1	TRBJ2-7	ASSLEGGFSYEQY
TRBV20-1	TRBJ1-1	SARGRLLNTEAF
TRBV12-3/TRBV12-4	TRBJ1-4	ASSKRRNFEKLF